This TCR beta chain was sequenced in a study of T cell changes during pregnancy in multiple sclerosis. Generated by immunoSEQ multiplex PCR, the TCRdb table keeps only in-frame clones and is missing some. The repertoire holds 35,000 to 55,000 clones, with 85% to 95% as singletons. Germline-derived CDR1 and CDR2 are SNHLY and FYNNEI. CDR3 length equals 17 residues. Trimming left V 6 bases short and J 2 bases short, with 22 bases between. The chain is built from TRBV2 and TRBJ1-2, with D perhaps TRBD1 (6 bases). The specimen was CD4+ T cells from peripheral blood mononuclear cells, collected in the third trimester of pregnancy. The clonotype was recovered from a female donor with multiple sclerosis, enrolled in a pregnancy study. The CDR3 loop is CASRPLGAGVANYGYTF. The CDR3 nucleotides are TGTGCCAGCAGGCCATTGGGGGCGGGGGTGGCGAACTATGGCTACACCTTC. The full variable domain, in which reference TRBV2 and TRBJ1-2 provide the parts outside the CDR3, is EPEVTQTPSHQVTQMGQEVILRCVPISNHLYFYWYRQILGQKVEFLVSFYNNEISEKSEIFDDQFSVERPDGSNFTLKIRSTKLEDSAMYFCASRPLGAGVANYGYTFGSGTRLTVV.